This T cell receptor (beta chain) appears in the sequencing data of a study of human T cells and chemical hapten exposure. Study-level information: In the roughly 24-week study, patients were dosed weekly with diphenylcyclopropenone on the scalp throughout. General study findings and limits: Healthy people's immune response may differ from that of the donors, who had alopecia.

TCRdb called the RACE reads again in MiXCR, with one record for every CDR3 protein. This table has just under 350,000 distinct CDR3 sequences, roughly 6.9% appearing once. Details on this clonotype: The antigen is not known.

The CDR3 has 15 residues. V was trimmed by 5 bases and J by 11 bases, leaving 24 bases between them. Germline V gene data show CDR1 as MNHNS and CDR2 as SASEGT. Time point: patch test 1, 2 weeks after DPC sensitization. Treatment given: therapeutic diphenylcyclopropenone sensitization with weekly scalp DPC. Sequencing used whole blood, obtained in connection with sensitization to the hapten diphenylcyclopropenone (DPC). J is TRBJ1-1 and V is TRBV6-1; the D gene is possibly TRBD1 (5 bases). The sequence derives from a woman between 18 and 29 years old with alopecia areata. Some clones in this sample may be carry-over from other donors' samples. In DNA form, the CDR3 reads TGTGCCAGCAGTAACCTTTTGATGGGACGGGGGGACGCTTTCTTT. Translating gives CASSNLLMGRGDAFF.